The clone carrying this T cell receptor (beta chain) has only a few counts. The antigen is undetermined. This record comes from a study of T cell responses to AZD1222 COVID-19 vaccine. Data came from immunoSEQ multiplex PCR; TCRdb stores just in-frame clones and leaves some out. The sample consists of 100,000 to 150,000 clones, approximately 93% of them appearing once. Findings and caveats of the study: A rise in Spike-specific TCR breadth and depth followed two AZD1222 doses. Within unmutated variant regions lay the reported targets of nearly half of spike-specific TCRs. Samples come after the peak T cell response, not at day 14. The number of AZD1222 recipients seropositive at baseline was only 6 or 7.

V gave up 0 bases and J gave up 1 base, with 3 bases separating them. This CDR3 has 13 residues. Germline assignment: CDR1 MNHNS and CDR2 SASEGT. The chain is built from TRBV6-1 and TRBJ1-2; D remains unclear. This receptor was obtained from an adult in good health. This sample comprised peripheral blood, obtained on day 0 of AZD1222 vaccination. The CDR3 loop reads CASSEADNYGYTF. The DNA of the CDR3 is TGTGCCAGCAGTGAAGCAGATAACTATGGCTACACCTTC.